These T cell receptor beta chains were read from a single sample in a study of cytomegalovirus exposure and HLA in healthy donors. Only in-frame clones appear in the TCRdb table, and some are missing; sequencing was by immunoSEQ multiplex PCR. The sample contains 150,000 to 200,000 clones, 68% of which appear only once. Sequencing was carried out using PBMCs. The source is a man between 50 and 59 years old in good health and CMV-seronegative. Both conserved end residues are part of each CDR3. The order of the fields is clone size, V gene, D gene, J gene, CDR3 DNA, CDR3 protein. D genes are given only for firm matches. The size of a clone is reported for some rows only, either as once, few or many, or as a class for expanded clones.

>NA|TRBV6-5|TRBD1|TRBJ2-2
TGTGCCAGCAGTTCCGGGACAGGGGGCCGGACCGGGGAGCTGTTTTTT
CASSSGTGGRTGELFF
>once|TRBV6-5|NA|TRBJ2-7
TGTGCCAGCAGCAAGGGACATTCCTACGAGCAGTACTTC
CASSKGHSYEQYF
>NA|TRBV9|NA|TRBJ1-2
TGTGCCAGCAGCGGCAAAGGGGTCGGGCATGGCTACACCTTC
CASSGKGVGHGYTF
>NA|TRBV11-2|NA|TRBJ2-1
TGTGCCAGCAGCGTACCCCGGAGCTCCTACAATGAGCAGTTCTTC
CASSVPRSSYNEQFF
>NA|TRBV7-3|TRBD2|TRBJ2-3
TGTGCCAGCAGCTTACGGGGGGGTGGCACAGATACGCAGTATTTT
CASSLRGGGTDTQYF
>NA|TRBV5-1|TRBD1|TRBJ1-5
TGCGCCAGCAGCTTGGAAGGGACAGGAAATCAGCCCCAGCATTTT
CASSLEGTGNQPQHF
>few|TRBV7-2|TRBD2|TRBJ2-5
TGTGCCAGCAGGAAGACTAGCGGGGACCTACAAGAGACCCAGTACTTC
CASRKTSGDLQETQYF
>NA|TRBV4-1|TRBD1|TRBJ2-7
TGCGCCAGCAGCCAAGAGAGGGGGACAGGGGCTTTCTACGAGCAGTACTTC
CASSQERGTGAFYEQYF
>NA|TRBV7-2|NA|TRBJ1-5
TGTGCCAGCAGCTTAGGGGGGGGGAGAAATCAGCCCCAGCATTTT
CASSLGGGRNQPQHF
>NA|TRBV5-1|TRBD2|TRBJ2-3
TGCGCCAGCAGCTCGGGACTAGCGGGGGTCGCAGATACGCAGTATTTT
CASSSGLAGVADTQYF
>NA|TRBV6-1|TRBD1|TRBJ2-7
TGTGCCAGCAGTGACGGACAGGGGGCCTACGAGCAGTACTTC
CASSDGQGAYEQYF
>NA|TRBV7-2|NA|TRBJ2-7
TGTGCCAGCAGCTGGGCTGTCTACGAGCAGTACTTC
CASSWAVYEQYF
>NA|TRBV15|TRBD2|TRBJ2-7
TGTGCCACCAGCAGATCCCGGACTAGCGGGGGAAACGAGCAGTACTTC
CATSRSRTSGGNEQYF
>few|TRBV9|NA|TRBJ2-7
TGTGCCAGCAGCGTAGAAGGGGAACCCTCCTACGAGCAGTACTTC
CASSVEGEPSYEQYF
>few|TRBV5-1|TRBD1|TRBJ2-7
TGCGCCAGCAGCCCGGAACAGGGGGCGCAGTCCTACGAGCAGTACTTC
CASSPEQGAQSYEQYF
>NA|TRBV4-1|TRBD2|TRBJ2-2
TGCGCCAGCAGCCGACTAGCGGGGGCCTCCACCGGGGAGCTGTTTTTT
CASSRLAGASTGELFF
>NA|TRBV10-2|TRBD2|TRBJ2-1
TGCGCCACCGAGGGACTAGCGGAGAACAATGAGCAGTTCTTC
CATEGLAENNEQFF
>NA|TRBV6-1|NA|TRBJ1-1
TGTGCCAGCAGTGGGGGGGCGGGGGGGAGTAGAGCTGAAGCTTTCTTT
CASSGGAGGSRAEAFF
>NA|TRBV6-5|TRBD1|TRBJ2-7
TGTGCCAGCGGGACAGGGACATCCGAGCAGTACTTC
CASGTGTSEQYF
>NA|TRBV6-5|NA|TRBJ2-7
TGTGCCAGCAGTACGGTTTTCGGCGGGGAGCAGTACTTC
CASSTVFGGEQYF
>NA|TRBV28|NA|TRBJ1-1
TGTGCCAGCAGTTCCCCCGCGACCGGGGGGACTGAAGCTTTCTTT
CASSSPATGGTEAFF
>few|TRBV9|TRBD1|TRBJ2-1
TGTGCCAGCAGCGTTACCCCGGGACAGGCTGACAATGAGCAGTTCTTC
CASSVTPGQADNEQFF
>NA|TRBV5-1|TRBD2|TRBJ2-3
TGCGCCAGCAGCTCCGGCGGGGGTGAAGATACGCAGTATTTT
CASSSGGGEDTQYF
>NA|TRBV9|NA|TRBJ1-5
TGTGCCAGCAGCGTAGGCCCGACACAGGTTGGTCAGCCCCAGCATTTT
CASSVGPTQVGQPQHF
>few|TRBV2|TRBD2|TRBJ2-2
TGTGCCAGCAGTGAGAGGGCGGGGGGCACCGGGGAGCTGTTTTTT
CASSERAGGTGELFF
>NA|TRBV29-1|NA|TRBJ1-5
TGCAGCGTTGAAGAAGAGTCGAGCAATCAGCCCCAGCATTTT
CSVEEESSNQPQHF
>NA|TRBV7-2|NA|TRBJ1-1
TGTGCCAGCAGCTTAATGGGGCTGGAAGCTTTCTTT
CASSLMGLEAFF
>NA|TRBV5-1|TRBD1|TRBJ1-6
TGCGCCAGCAGCTTGGCGGCAGGGGGAGAGTCACCCCTCCACTTT
CASSLAAGGESPLHF
>NA|TRBV14|NA|TRBJ2-7
TGTGCCAGCAGCCAAGTCCGAAGGCAGGGCGAGCAGTACTTC
CASSQVRRQGEQYF
>NA|TRBV6-5|TRBD1|TRBJ1-2
TGTGCCAGCAGCACACAGGGGGCGCTTGGCTACACCTTC
CASSTQGALGYTF
>NA|TRBV5-4|NA|TRBJ2-7
TGTGCCAGCAGCCACCTAGGGGCGGGGACCTACGAGCAGTACTTC
CASSHLGAGTYEQYF
>medium-sized|TRBV10-3|NA|TRBJ1-3
TGTGCCATCAGTCAGGGTCCTGGAAACACCATATATTTT
CAISQGPGNTIYF
>NA|TRBV5-1|TRBD1|TRBJ1-4
TGCGCCAGCAGCCTCGGACAGGGGATGAGGGGACAGGATGAAAAACTGTTTTTT
CASSLGQGMRGQDEKLFF
>NA|TRBV6-1|NA|TRBJ1-2
TGTGCCAGCAGCGGTACCGGGTATGGCTACACCTTC
CASSGTGYGYTF
>NA|TRBV4-1|TRBD1|TRBJ2-5
TGCGCCAGCAGCCGACCCGGGACAGGGCGGGAGACCCAGTACTTC
CASSRPGTGRETQYF
>NA|TRBV6-1|NA|TRBJ1-3
TGTGCCAGCAGAACAGGGCTGGGGGGAAACACCATATATTTT
CASRTGLGGNTIYF
>NA|TRBV27|TRBD1|TRBJ2-7
TGTGCCAGCAGTTTCCAGGGACAGGGCTCACTCGAGCAGTACTTC
CASSFQGQGSLEQYF
>NA|TRBV7-2|NA|TRBJ2-5
TGTGCCAGCAGCTCGGGGGTGGAGACCCAGTACTTC
CASSSGVETQYF
>NA|TRBV12-5|NA|TRBJ1-3
TGTGCTAGTGGTTTGGTGACAACTGGAAACACCATATATTTT
CASGLVTTGNTIYF
>NA|TRBV5-5|NA|TRBJ2-2
TGTGCCAGCAGCTTGACAGGGGGGGCCACCGGGGAGCTGTTTTTT
CASSLTGGATGELFF
>NA|TRBV7-9|TRBD1|TRBJ1-1
TGTGCCAGCAGCCGTAGGGGGGACAGGATGAACACTGAAGCTTTCTTT
CASSRRGDRMNTEAFF
>once|TRBV11-2|TRBD1|TRBJ2-6
TGTGCCAGCAGCCCCTGGGACAGCTCTGGGGCCAACGTCCTGACTTTC
CASSPWDSSGANVLTF
>NA|TRBV2|TRBD1|TRBJ2-5
TGTGCCAGCAGTGAACGAGACAGGGGAGGTAGGACCCAGTACTTC
CASSERDRGGRTQYF
>NA|TRBV19|NA|TRBJ2-1
TGTGCCAGTAGTATAGATTCTAAGAATTCCTACAATGAGCAGTTCTTC
CASSIDSKNSYNEQFF
>NA|TRBV6-5|TRBD1|TRBJ1-1
TGTGCCAGTAGGACAGGGTATACCACTGAAGCTTTCTTT
CASRTGYTTEAFF
>few|TRBV6-4|TRBD1|TRBJ1-1
TGTGCCAGCAGTGACCCCCGGGACAGGAAGAGGACCACTGAAGCTTTCTTT
CASSDPRDRKRTTEAFF
>NA|TRBV10-1|NA|TRBJ1-5
TGCGCCAGCAGTGAAGAGGACAGAAGATATAGCAATCAGCCCCAGCATTTT
CASSEEDRRYSNQPQHF
>NA|TRBV4-3|TRBD1|TRBJ2-3
TGCGCCAGCAGCCAAGGACCAGGGGGCGTAGGAGATACGCAGTATTTT
CASSQGPGGVGDTQYF
>NA|TRBV11-2|NA|TRBJ2-5
TGTGCCAGCAGCTTAGAGATCGCGGGTCCAAAGACCCAGTACTTC
CASSLEIAGPKTQYF
>NA|TRBV5-1|NA|TRBJ1-6
TGCGCCAGCAGCTTGGCTCCAGGGTTTAATTCACCCCTCCACTTT
CASSLAPGFNSPLHF
>NA|TRBV7-6|NA|TRBJ2-7
TGTGCCAGCAGCTCCGTCGACGAGCAGTACTTC
CASSSVDEQYF
>NA|TRBV18|NA|TRBJ2-3
TGTGCCAGCTCACCACGGGGGACTTTTAGCACAGATACGCAGTATTTT
CASSPRGTFSTDTQYF
>NA|TRBV25-1|TRBD2|TRBJ2-2
TGTGCCAGCAGTGAAGGTAGCGGGATCACCGGGGAGCTGTTTTTT
CASSEGSGITGELFF